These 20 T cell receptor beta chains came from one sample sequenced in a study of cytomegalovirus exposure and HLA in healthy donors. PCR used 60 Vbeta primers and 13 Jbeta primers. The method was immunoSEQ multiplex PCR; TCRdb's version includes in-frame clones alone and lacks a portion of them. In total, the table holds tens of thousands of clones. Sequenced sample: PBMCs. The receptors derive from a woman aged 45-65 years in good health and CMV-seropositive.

The CDR3 DNA reads TGCGCCAGCAGCAAAGGGCCCCCTAGCGGGGGAAGCTCCTACAATGAGCAGTTCTTC. Its translation is CASSKGPPSGGSSYNEQFF. The V gene is TRBV4-3, the J gene TRBJ2-1; 10 bases are a match to TRBD2. This CDR3 has 19 residues. J gave up 0 bases and V 5 bases, and 13 bases lay outside the gene matches. Germline-derived CDR1 and CDR2 are LGHNA and YSLEER.

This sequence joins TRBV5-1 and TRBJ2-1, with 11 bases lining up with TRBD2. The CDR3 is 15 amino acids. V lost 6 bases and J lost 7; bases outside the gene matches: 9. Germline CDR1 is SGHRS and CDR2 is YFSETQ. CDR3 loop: CASTLLAGAGNEQFF. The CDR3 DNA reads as TGCGCCAGCACTCTACTAGCGGGAGCGGGGAATGAGCAGTTCTTC.

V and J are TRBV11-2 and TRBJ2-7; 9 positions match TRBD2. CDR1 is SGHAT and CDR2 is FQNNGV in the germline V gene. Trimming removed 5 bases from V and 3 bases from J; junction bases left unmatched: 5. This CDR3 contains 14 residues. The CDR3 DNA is TGTGCCAGCAGCCCGGGACTAGCTGTCTACGAGCAGTACTTC. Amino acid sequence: CASSPGLAVYEQYF.

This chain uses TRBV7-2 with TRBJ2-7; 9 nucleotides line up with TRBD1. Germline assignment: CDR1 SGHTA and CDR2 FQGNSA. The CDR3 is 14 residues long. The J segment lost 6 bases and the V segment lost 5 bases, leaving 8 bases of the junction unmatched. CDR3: CASSPGTGPREQYF. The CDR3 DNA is TGTGCCAGCAGCCCCGGGACAGGGCCACGCGAGCAGTACTTC.

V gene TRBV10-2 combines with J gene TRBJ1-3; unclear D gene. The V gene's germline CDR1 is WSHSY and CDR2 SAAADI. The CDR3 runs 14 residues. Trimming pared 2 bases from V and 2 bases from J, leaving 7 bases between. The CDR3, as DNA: TGCGCCAGCAGTGAGGCCTGGCCTGGAAACACCATATATTTT. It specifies CASSEAWPGNTIYF.

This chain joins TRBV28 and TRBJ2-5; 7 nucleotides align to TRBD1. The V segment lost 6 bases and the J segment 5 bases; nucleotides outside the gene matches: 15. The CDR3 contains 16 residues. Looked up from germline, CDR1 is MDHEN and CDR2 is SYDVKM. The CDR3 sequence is CASRAAEQGSPETQYF. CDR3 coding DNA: TGTGCCAGCAGGGCCGCCGAACAGGGGAGCCCTGAGACCCAGTACTTC.

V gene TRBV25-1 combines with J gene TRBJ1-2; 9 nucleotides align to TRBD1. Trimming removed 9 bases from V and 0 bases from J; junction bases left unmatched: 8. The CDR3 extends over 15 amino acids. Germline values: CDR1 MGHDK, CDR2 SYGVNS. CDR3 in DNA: TGTGCCAGTGGGACAGGGAACTCAGCTAACTATGGCTACACCTTC. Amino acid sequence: CASGTGNSANYGYTF.

The CDR3 region is CASSLVGGGQVDEQFF. In nucleotides, the CDR3 is TGTGCCAGCAGCTTAGTTGGCGGGGGACAAGTGGATGAGCAGTTCTTC. V is TRBV7-9 and J is TRBJ2-1; possibly TRBD2 for D (7 bases). The CDR3 runs 16 residues. Germline-derived CDR1 and CDR2 are SEHNR and FQNEAQ (reference sequence). Trimming shortened V by 1 base and J by 8 bases, and 18 bases separated the two germline ends.

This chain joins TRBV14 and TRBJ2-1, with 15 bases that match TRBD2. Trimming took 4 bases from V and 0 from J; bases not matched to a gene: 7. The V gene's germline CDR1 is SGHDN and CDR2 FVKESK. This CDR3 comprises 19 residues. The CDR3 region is CASSPGTSGRPRSYNEQFF. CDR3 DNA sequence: TGTGCCAGCAGCCCCGGGACTAGCGGGAGGCCCCGCTCCTACAATGAGCAGTTCTTC.

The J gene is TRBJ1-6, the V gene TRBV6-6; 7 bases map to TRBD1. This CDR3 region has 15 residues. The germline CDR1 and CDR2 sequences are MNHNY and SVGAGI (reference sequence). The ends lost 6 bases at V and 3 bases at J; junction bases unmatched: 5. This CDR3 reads CASRQGDNYNSPLHF. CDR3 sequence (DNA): TGTGCCAGCAGGCAGGGGGACAACTATAATTCACCCCTCCACTTT.

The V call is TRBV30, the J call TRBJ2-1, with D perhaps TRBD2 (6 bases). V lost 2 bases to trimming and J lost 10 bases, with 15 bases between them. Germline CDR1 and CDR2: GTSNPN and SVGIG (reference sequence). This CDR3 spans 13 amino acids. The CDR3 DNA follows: TGTGCCTGGAGTCCTCGGGCTGGGGGGGAGCAGTTCTTC. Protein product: CAWSPRAGGEQFF. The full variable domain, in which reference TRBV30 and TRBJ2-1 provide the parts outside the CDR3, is SQTIHQWPATLVQPVGSPLSLECTVEGTSNPNLYWYRQAAGRGLQLLFYSVGIGQISSEVPQNLSASRPQDRQFILSSKKLLLSDSGFYLCAWSPRAGGEQFFGPGTRLTVL.

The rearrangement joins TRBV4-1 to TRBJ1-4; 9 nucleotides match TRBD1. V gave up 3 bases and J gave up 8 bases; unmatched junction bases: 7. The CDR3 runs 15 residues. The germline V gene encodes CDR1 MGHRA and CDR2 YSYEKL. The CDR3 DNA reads TGCGCCAGCAGCCAGTCCGGGACAGGGACCGAAAAACTGTTTTTT. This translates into CASSQSGTGTEKLFF.

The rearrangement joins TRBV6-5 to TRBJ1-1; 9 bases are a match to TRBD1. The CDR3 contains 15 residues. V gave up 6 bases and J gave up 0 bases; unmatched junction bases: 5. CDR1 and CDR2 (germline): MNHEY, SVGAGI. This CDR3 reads CASRLQGAMNTEAFF. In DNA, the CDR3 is TGTGCCAGCAGGTTACAGGGGGCGATGAACACTGAAGCTTTCTTT.

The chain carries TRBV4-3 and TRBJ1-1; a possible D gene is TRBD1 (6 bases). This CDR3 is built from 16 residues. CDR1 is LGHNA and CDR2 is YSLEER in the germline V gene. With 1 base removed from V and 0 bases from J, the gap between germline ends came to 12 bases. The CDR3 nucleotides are TGCGCCAGCAGCCAAGGGGGGGGCCGCATGAACACTGAAGCTTTCTTT. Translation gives CASSQGGGRMNTEAFF.

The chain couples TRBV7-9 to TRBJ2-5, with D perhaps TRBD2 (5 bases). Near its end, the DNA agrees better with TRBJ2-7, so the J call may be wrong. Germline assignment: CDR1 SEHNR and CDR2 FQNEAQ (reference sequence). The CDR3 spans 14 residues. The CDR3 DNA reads TGTGCCAGCAGCCCAAGGACGGCAGAGGGCGAGCAGTACTTC. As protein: CASSPRTAEGEQYF.

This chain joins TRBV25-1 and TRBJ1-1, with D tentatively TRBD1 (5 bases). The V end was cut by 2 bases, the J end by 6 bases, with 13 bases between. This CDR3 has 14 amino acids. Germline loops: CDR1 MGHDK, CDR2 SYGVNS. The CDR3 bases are TGTGCCAGCAGTGAAAGCAGGGTGGTATCTGAAGCTTTCTTT. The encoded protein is CASSESRVVSEAFF. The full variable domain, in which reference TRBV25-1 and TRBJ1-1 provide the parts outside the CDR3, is EADIYQTPRYLVIGTGKKITLECSQTMGHDKMYWYQQDPGMELHLIHYSYGVNSTEKGDLSSESTVSRIRTEHFPLTLESARPSHTSQYLCASSESRVVSEAFFGQGTRLTVV.

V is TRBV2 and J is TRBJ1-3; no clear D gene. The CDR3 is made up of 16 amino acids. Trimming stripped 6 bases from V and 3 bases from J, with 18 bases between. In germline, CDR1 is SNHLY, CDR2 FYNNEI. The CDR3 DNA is TGTGCCAGCAGCGGTTACCCCGAGCGGATTGGAAACACCATATATTTT. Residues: CASSGYPERIGNTIYF.

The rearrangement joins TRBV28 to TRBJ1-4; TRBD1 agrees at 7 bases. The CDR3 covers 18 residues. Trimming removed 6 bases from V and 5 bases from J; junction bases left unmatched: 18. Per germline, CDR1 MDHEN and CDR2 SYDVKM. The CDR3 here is CASRPTPSTGLLNEKLFF. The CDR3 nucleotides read TGTGCCAGCAGACCCACCCCTTCGACAGGGTTACTCAATGAAAAACTGTTTTTT.

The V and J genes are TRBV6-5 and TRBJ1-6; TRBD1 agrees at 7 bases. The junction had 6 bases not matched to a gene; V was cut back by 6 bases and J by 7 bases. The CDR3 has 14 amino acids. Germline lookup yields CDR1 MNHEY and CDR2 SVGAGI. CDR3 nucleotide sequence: TGTGCCAGCAGCCTTAGGGGGCCCAATTCACCCCTCCACTTT. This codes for CASSLRGPNSPLHF.

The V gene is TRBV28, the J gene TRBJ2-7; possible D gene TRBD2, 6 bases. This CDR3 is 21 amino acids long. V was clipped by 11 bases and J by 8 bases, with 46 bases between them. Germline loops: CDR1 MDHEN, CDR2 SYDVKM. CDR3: CAGKRGGGPESRTGVAWKQYF. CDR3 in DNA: TGTGCCGGGAAAAGGGGAGGAGGTCCAGAATCGCGGACTGGGGTCGCTTGGAAGCAGTACTTC.